The T cell receptor (beta chain) under discussion was sequenced for a study of T cell changes during pregnancy in multiple sclerosis. The method was immunoSEQ multiplex PCR; TCRdb's version includes in-frame clones alone and lacks a portion of them. The repertoire has about 66,000 clones, about 91% of them found once; the top ten carry roughly 5.7%. This specimen was CD8+ T cells from peripheral blood mononuclear cells, taken before pregnancy. This sequence originates from a female donor with multiple sclerosis, enrolled in a pregnancy study.

The chain's CDR3 is CASSQNPAGLLEKLFF. Here the CDR3 DNA reads TGTGCCAGCAGTCAAAACCCTGCGGGGTTGCTAGAAAAACTGTTTTTT. The genes are TRBV6-6 and TRBJ1-4; no definite D call. V was clipped by 5 bases and J by 8 bases, with 21 bases between them. The germline gives CDR1 MNHNY, CDR2 SVGAGI (reference sequence). This CDR3 spans 16 amino acids.